Listed below are T cell receptor beta chains from one sample, sequenced in a study of T cell changes during pregnancy in multiple sclerosis. Data came from immunoSEQ multiplex PCR; TCRdb stores just in-frame clones and leaves some out. The top ten hold 1.6% of the sample, which has about 72,000 clones, roughly 92% seen once. Specimen: peripheral blood, collected in the first trimester of pregnancy. The receptors come from a female donor in good health, enrolled as a control in a pregnancy study. Each CDR3 is given with its conserved first and last residue. Fields, in order: D gene, J gene, V gene, clone size, CDR3 length, CDR3 protein, CDR3 DNA. D genes are given only for firm matches. Rows give clone size only sometimes, using once, few, many, or a class for an expanded clone.

d_call: NA
j_call: TRBJ2-7
v_call: TRBV10-2
clone_size: NA
cdr3_length: 15
cdr3_aa: CASSELTGRNYEQYF
cdr3_nt: TGCGCCAGCAGTGAGTTAACGGGAAGGAACTACGAGCAGTACTTC

d_call: NA
j_call: TRBJ2-1
v_call: TRBV5-1
clone_size: once
cdr3_length: 13
cdr3_aa: CASSLGSRDEQFF
cdr3_nt: TGCGCCAGCAGCTTGGGTTCGAGGGATGAGCAGTTCTTC

d_call: TRBD1
j_call: TRBJ1-2
v_call: TRBV6-5
clone_size: NA
cdr3_length: 15
cdr3_aa: CASSFLQGTLYGYTF
cdr3_nt: TGTGCCAGCAGTTTTCTACAGGGGACCCTCTATGGCTACACCTTC

d_call: NA
j_call: TRBJ2-5
v_call: TRBV9
clone_size: NA
cdr3_length: 14
cdr3_aa: CASSVGRSPETQYF
cdr3_nt: TGTGCCAGCAGCGTAGGCAGGTCCCCAGAGACCCAGTACTTC

d_call: NA
j_call: TRBJ1-4
v_call: TRBV9
clone_size: few
cdr3_length: 14
cdr3_aa: CASARPGSNEKLFF
cdr3_nt: TGTGCCAGCGCCAGACCAGGGTCGAATGAAAAACTGTTTTTT

d_call: TRBD1
j_call: TRBJ2-1
v_call: TRBV28
clone_size: NA
cdr3_length: 14
cdr3_aa: CASCTGGLYNEQFF
cdr3_nt: TGTGCCAGCTGTACAGGGGGGTTGTACAATGAGCAGTTCTTC

d_call: TRBD1
j_call: TRBJ2-7
v_call: TRBV2
clone_size: NA
cdr3_length: 13
cdr3_aa: CASGGQGPYEQYF
cdr3_nt: TGTGCCAGCGGGGGACAGGGGCCCTACGAGCAGTACTTC

d_call: NA
j_call: TRBJ1-5
v_call: TRBV27
clone_size: NA
cdr3_length: 19
cdr3_aa: CASSRRFGGTLYSNQPQHF
cdr3_nt: TGTGCCAGCAGTCGGCGATTTGGGGGCACCTTATATAGCAATCAGCCCCAGCATTTT

d_call: NA
j_call: TRBJ1-2
v_call: TRBV21-1
clone_size: NA
cdr3_length: 16
cdr3_aa: CASSKALPGTVNGYTF
cdr3_nt: TGTGCCAGCAGCAAAGCGCTTCCGGGGACAGTGAACGGCTACACCTTC

d_call: TRBD2
j_call: TRBJ2-7
v_call: TRBV10-3
clone_size: NA
cdr3_length: 14
cdr3_aa: CAISSGTSGYEQYF
cdr3_nt: TGTGCCATCAGCTCCGGGACTAGCGGGTACGAGCAGTACTTC

d_call: TRBD2
j_call: TRBJ2-5
v_call: TRBV6-5
clone_size: NA
cdr3_length: 16
cdr3_aa: CASSYRGRGFGETQYF
cdr3_nt: TGTGCCAGCAGTTATAGAGGGAGGGGTTTTGGAGAGACCCAGTACTTC

d_call: TRBD1
j_call: TRBJ1-2
v_call: TRBV6-5
clone_size: NA
cdr3_length: 15
cdr3_aa: CASSYYWDSDSGYTF
cdr3_nt: TGTGCCAGCAGTTACTACTGGGACAGCGATAGTGGCTACACCTTC

d_call: NA
j_call: TRBJ2-7
v_call: TRBV11-2
clone_size: NA
cdr3_length: 13
cdr3_aa: CASSEGLSYEQYF
cdr3_nt: TGTGCCAGCAGCGAGGGCCTATCCTACGAGCAGTACTTC

d_call: NA
j_call: TRBJ1-1
v_call: TRBV29-1
clone_size: NA
cdr3_length: 11
cdr3_aa: CSVSDDTEAFF
cdr3_nt: TGCAGCGTTTCAGATGACACTGAAGCTTTCTTT

d_call: NA
j_call: TRBJ2-2
v_call: TRBV7-9
clone_size: NA
cdr3_length: 19
cdr3_aa: CASSLVGRARPAGTGELFF
cdr3_nt: TGTGCCAGCAGCTTAGTTGGAAGGGCGCGGCCCGCGGGCACCGGGGAGCTGTTTTTT

d_call: TRBD2
j_call: TRBJ2-5
v_call: TRBV29-1
clone_size: once
cdr3_length: 16
cdr3_aa: CSVEEPAGLAGETQYF
cdr3_nt: TGCAGCGTTGAAGAACCGGCCGGACTAGCGGGGGAGACCCAGTACTTC

d_call: TRBD1
j_call: TRBJ2-2
v_call: TRBV5-1
clone_size: NA
cdr3_length: 16
cdr3_aa: CASSLEQGAVTGELFF
cdr3_nt: TGCGCCAGCAGCTTGGAACAGGGGGCAGTAACCGGGGAGCTGTTTTTT

d_call: TRBD1
j_call: TRBJ1-4
v_call: TRBV7-4
clone_size: NA
cdr3_length: 14
cdr3_aa: CASSSGQGNEKLFF
cdr3_nt: TGTGCCAGCAGCTCGGGACAGGGTAATGAAAAACTGTTTTTT

d_call: TRBD2
j_call: TRBJ2-5
v_call: TRBV19
clone_size: few
cdr3_length: 21
cdr3_aa: CASIGSRERLAGEGSQETQYF
cdr3_nt: TGTGCCAGTATCGGGTCCCGAGAAAGGCTAGCGGGAGAAGGGAGCCAAGAGACCCAGTACTTC

d_call: NA
j_call: TRBJ2-1
v_call: TRBV28
clone_size: NA
cdr3_length: 13
cdr3_aa: CASLGLHYNEQFF
cdr3_nt: TGTGCCAGCCTGGGACTTCACTACAATGAGCAGTTCTTC

d_call: NA
j_call: TRBJ2-7
v_call: TRBV5-4
clone_size: NA
cdr3_length: 15
cdr3_aa: CASSLAGEFLAEQYF
cdr3_nt: TGTGCCAGCAGCTTGGCCGGAGAGTTTCTTGCCGAGCAGTACTTC

d_call: NA
j_call: TRBJ2-3
v_call: TRBV5-1
clone_size: once
cdr3_length: 16
cdr3_aa: CASSLGLQGYTDTQYF
cdr3_nt: TGCGCCAGCAGCTTGGGTCTACAGGGATACACAGATACGCAGTATTTT

d_call: TRBD1
j_call: TRBJ2-5
v_call: TRBV19
clone_size: few
cdr3_length: 15
cdr3_aa: CASRAGTGSRETQYF
cdr3_nt: TGTGCCAGTAGGGCAGGGACAGGGAGTCGGGAGACCCAGTACTTC

d_call: TRBD2
j_call: TRBJ2-1
v_call: TRBV2
clone_size: NA
cdr3_length: 16
cdr3_aa: CASSMGAGGPYNEQFF
cdr3_nt: TGTGCCAGCAGTATGGGAGCGGGAGGGCCCTACAATGAGCAGTTCTTC

d_call: NA
j_call: TRBJ2-3
v_call: TRBV4-1
clone_size: NA
cdr3_length: 16
cdr3_aa: CASSQGEGTSTDTQYF
cdr3_nt: TGCGCCAGCAGCCAAGGCGAGGGAACTAGCACAGATACGCAGTATTTT

d_call: TRBD2
j_call: TRBJ2-1
v_call: TRBV7-8
clone_size: NA
cdr3_length: 15
cdr3_aa: CASSKGAGGGNEQFF
cdr3_nt: TGTGCCAGCAGCAAAGGGGCGGGAGGCGGTAATGAGCAGTTCTTC

d_call: TRBD1
j_call: TRBJ1-4
v_call: TRBV19
clone_size: NA
cdr3_length: 15
cdr3_aa: CASSALDRESEKLFF
cdr3_nt: TGTGCCAGTAGTGCCCTCGACAGGGAGTCTGAAAAACTGTTTTTT

d_call: NA
j_call: TRBJ2-7
v_call: TRBV11-3
clone_size: NA
cdr3_length: 16
cdr3_aa: CASSLDQAQGGYEQYF
cdr3_nt: TGTGCCAGCAGCTTAGATCAGGCACAAGGAGGATACGAGCAGTACTTC

d_call: TRBD1
j_call: TRBJ1-4
v_call: TRBV7-9
clone_size: NA
cdr3_length: 16
cdr3_aa: CASSSRQGEVDEKLFF
cdr3_nt: TGTGCCAGCAGCTCGCGCCAGGGGGAAGTAGATGAAAAACTGTTTTTT

d_call: NA
j_call: TRBJ2-1
v_call: TRBV25-1
clone_size: NA
cdr3_length: 14
cdr3_aa: CASSLQDSYNEQFF
cdr3_nt: TGTGCCAGCAGTTTACAGGACTCCTACAATGAGCAGTTCTTC

d_call: NA
j_call: TRBJ1-1
v_call: TRBV21-1
clone_size: NA
cdr3_length: 14
cdr3_aa: CASSKGPWNTEAFF
cdr3_nt: TGTGCCAGCAGCAAAGGGCCCTGGAACACTGAAGCTTTCTTT

d_call: TRBD2
j_call: TRBJ2-1
v_call: TRBV4-1
clone_size: NA
cdr3_length: 18
cdr3_aa: CASSMGLAGGTYVDEQFF
cdr3_nt: TGCGCCAGCAGCATGGGACTAGCGGGAGGAACGTACGTGGATGAGCAGTTCTTC

d_call: TRBD2
j_call: TRBJ2-7
v_call: TRBV5-1
clone_size: NA
cdr3_length: 14
cdr3_aa: CASSLGVAGDEQYF
cdr3_nt: TGCGCCAGCAGCTTGGGAGTAGCGGGAGACGAGCAGTACTTC

d_call: NA
j_call: TRBJ2-2
v_call: TRBV7-2
clone_size: NA
cdr3_length: 17
cdr3_aa: CASSLFFGSKTPGELFF
cdr3_nt: TGTGCCAGCAGCTTATTTTTCGGGTCCAAAACTCCCGGGGAGCTGTTTTTT

d_call: NA
j_call: TRBJ2-7
v_call: TRBV6-1
clone_size: NA
cdr3_length: 15
cdr3_aa: CASSADRLYSYEQYF
cdr3_nt: TGTGCCAGCAGCGCAGACAGGCTTTATTCCTACGAGCAGTACTTC

d_call: TRBD1
j_call: TRBJ2-7
v_call: TRBV6-5
clone_size: NA
cdr3_length: 15
cdr3_aa: CASSPRAGGFYEQYF
cdr3_nt: TGTGCCAGCAGTCCAAGGGCAGGGGGTTTCTACGAGCAGTACTTC